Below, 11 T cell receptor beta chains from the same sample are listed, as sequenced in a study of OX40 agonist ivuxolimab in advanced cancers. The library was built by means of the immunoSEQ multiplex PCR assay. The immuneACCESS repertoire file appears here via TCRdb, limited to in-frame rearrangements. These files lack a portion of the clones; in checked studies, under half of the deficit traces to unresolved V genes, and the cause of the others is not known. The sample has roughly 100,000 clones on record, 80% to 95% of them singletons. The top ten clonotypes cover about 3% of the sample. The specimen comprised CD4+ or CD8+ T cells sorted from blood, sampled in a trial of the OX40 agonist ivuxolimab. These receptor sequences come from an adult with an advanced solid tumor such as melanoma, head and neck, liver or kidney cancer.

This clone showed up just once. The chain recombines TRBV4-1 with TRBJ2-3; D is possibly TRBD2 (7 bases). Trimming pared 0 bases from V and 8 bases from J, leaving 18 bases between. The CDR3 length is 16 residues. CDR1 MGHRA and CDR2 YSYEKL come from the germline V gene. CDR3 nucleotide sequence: TGCGCCAGCAGCCAAGAGCGGGGAGGGGGACACGTTACGCAGTATTTT. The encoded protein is CASSQERGGGHVTQYF.

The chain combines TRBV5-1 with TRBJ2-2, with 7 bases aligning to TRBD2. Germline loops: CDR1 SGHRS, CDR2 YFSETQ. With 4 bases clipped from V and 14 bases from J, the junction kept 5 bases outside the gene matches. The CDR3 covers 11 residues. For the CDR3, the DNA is TGCGCCAGCAGCCAAGGGACTACCCTGTTTTTT. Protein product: CASSQGTTLFF.

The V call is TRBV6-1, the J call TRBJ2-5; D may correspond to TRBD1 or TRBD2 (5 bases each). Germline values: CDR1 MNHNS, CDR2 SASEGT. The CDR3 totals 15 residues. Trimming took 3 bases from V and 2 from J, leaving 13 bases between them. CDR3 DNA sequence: TGTGCCAGCAGTGAGAATGGGGGTTATCAAGAGACCCAGTACTTC. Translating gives CASSENGGYQETQYF.

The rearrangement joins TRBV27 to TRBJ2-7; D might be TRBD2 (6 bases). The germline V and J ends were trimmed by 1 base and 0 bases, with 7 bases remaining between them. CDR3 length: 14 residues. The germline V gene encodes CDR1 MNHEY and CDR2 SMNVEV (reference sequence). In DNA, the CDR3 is TGTGCCAGCAGTTTATACGGGAGCTCCTACGAGCAGTACTTC. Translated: CASSLYGSSYEQYF.

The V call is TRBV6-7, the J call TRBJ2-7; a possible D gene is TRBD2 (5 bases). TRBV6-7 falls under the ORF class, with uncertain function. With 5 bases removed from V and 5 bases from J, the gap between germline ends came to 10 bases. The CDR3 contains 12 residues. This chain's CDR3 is CASSPPGNEQYF. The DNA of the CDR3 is TGTGCCAGCAGTCCTCCCGGGAACGAGCAGTACTTC.

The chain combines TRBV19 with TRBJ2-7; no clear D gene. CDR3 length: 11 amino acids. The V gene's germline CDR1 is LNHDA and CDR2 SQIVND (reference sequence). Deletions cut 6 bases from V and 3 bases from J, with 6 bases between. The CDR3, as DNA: TGTGCCAGTAGAAACGACTACGAGCAGTACTTC. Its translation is CASRNDYEQYF.

The CDR3 nucleotides read TGTGCCAGCAGCTTAGTGACAATGAACACTGAAGCTTTCTTT. It specifies CASSLVTMNTEAFF. The chain links TRBV13 to TRBJ1-1; no reliable D call. V lost 1 base and J lost 0, with 6 bases in between. CDR3 length: 14 residues. Germline V CDR1 and CDR2: PRHDT, FYEKMQ (reference sequence).

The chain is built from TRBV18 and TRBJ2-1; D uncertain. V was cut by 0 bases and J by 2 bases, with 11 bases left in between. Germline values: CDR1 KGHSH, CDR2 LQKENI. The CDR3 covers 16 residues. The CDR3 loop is CASSPPEARAYNEQFF. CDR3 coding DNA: TGTGCCAGCTCACCACCGGAAGCTAGGGCCTACAATGAGCAGTTCTTC.

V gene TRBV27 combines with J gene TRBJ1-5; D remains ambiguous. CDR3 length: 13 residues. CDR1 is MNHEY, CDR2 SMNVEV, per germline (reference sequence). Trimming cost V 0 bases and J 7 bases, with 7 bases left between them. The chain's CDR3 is CASSLSNGQPQHF. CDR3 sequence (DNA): TGTGCCAGCAGTTTATCCAACGGACAGCCCCAGCATTTT.

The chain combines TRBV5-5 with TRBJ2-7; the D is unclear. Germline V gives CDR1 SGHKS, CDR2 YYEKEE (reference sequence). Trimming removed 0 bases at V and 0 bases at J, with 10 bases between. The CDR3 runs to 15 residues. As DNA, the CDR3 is TGTGCCAGCAGCTTGGTACCAGACGTCTCCTACGAGCAGTACTTC. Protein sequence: CASSLVPDVSYEQYF.

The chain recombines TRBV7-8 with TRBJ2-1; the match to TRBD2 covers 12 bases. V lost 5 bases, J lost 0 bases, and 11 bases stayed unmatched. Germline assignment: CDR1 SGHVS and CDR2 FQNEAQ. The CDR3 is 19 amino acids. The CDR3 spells CASSPIRLAGVSSYNEQFF. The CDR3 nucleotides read TGTGCCAGCAGCCCGATTCGACTAGCGGGGGTGAGCTCCTACAATGAGCAGTTCTTC.